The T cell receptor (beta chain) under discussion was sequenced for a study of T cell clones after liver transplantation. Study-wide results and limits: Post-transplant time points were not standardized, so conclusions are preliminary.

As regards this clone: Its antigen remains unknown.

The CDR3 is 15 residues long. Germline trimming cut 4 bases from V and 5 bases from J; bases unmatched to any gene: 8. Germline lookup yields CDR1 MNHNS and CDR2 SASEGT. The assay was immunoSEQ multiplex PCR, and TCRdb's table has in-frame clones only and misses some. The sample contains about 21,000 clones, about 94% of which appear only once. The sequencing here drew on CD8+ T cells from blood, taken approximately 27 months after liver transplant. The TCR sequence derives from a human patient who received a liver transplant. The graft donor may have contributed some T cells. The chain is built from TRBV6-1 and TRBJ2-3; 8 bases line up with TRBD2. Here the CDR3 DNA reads TGTGCCAGCAGTGCTTTTTCTCTAGCGGGAGATACGCAGTATTTT. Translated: CASSAFSLAGDTQYF.